The 17 T cell receptor beta chains presented below share a single source sample, sequenced in a study of tumor-infiltrating lymphocytes in primary liver carcinoma. The input was 500 ng total RNA; TCR beta cDNA was made from it with a constant-region primer. It was through three nested multiplex PCR rounds of slightly modified ARM-PCR that TCR beta libraries arose. PCR rounds one and two used TRBV1-TRBV30 forward primers with a C-beta reverse primer for around 10 cycles each. MiXCR was run by TCRdb on the multiplex PCR reads, yielding one entry per CDR3 protein. The sample holds 90,000 to 150,000 distinct CDR3 sequences, around 70% seen once. Starting material for RNA and DNA co-extraction consisted of 20-30 mg of unsorted bulk tissue. Source material: tumor-adjacent normal liver tissue. These receptors were taken from a woman in her sixties with primary liver carcinoma and hepatitis B virus infection.

As for this clonotype: At one boundary the junction diverges from the germline segment, which might be a read error. The chain employs TRBV11-3 and TRBJ2-3; D may be TRBD1 (6 bases). This CDR3 is built from 16 residues. Germline CDR1 reads SGHNT; CDR2 reads YENEEA. CDR3 residues: CASGPRQGSNTDTQCF. The CDR3 region has the DNA TGTGCCAGCGGCCCCCGTCAGGGGTCAAACACAGATACGCAGTGTTTT.

This clonotype was observed many times. The chain links TRBV4-2 to TRBJ2-3; D remains ambiguous. The CDR3 has 13 residues. From germline, CDR1 is LGHNA and CDR2 YNFKEQ. Trimming took 1 base from V and 5 from J, leaving 7 bases between them. DNA for the CDR3: TGTGCCAGCAGCCAAGTATTGGGAGATACGCAGTATTTT. Protein: CASSQVLGDTQYF.

The J gene is TRBJ2-7, the V gene TRBV11-2; possible D gene TRBD2, 5 bases. CDR1 SGHAT and CDR2 FQNNGV come from the germline V gene. The V gene lost 5 bases and the J gene lost 8 bases, with 25 bases spanning the gap. The CDR3 runs to 16 residues. The CDR3 is CASSLMLGSARYKQYF. CDR3 DNA sequence: TGTGCCAGCAGCCTCATGCTGGGGAGTGCTAGGTACAAGCAGTACTTC.

To note about this clonotype: One junction end does not reproduce the germline sequence, and a read error may be involved. The gene calls are TRBV11-2 and TRBJ2-1; D is possibly TRBD1 (5 bases). Germline V gene data show CDR1 as SGHAT and CDR2 as FQNNGV. There are 15 residues in the CDR3. The CDR3 nucleotides read TGTAACAGCAGCTCGACAGCGACCCCCTACAATGAGCAATTCTTC. Amino acid sequence: CNSSSTATPYNEQFF.

Worth noting for this clonotype: Since no conserved phenylalanine or tryptophan closes the CDR3, a read error is the likely cause. The genes are TRBV11-2 and TRBJ2-1; D is perhaps TRBD1 or TRBD2 (5 bases each). Per germline, CDR1 SGHAT and CDR2 FQNNGV. This CDR3 has 15 amino acids. In nucleotides, the CDR3 is TGTGGCAGCAGCTTAGAGGGGAGTGTCCTCAATGAGCAGTTCATC. It specifies CGSSLEGSVLNEQFI.

Points on this clonotype: A read error may explain this, as a much larger clone is one base away. V usage is TRBV4-1 and J usage is TRBJ1-6; 9 bases map to TRBD1. The CDR3 covers 14 residues. Germline CDR1 reads MGHRA; CDR2 reads YSYEKL. Written as DNA, the CDR3 is TGCGCCAGCAGCCCCGGGACAGGGACTTCACCCCCCCACTTT. As protein: CASSPGTGTSPPHF.

The chain links TRBV5-4 to TRBJ2-3, with 7 positions matching TRBD2. V shed 6 bases, J shed 4 bases, and the junction held 14 bases outside the gene matches. The V gene's germline CDR1 is SGHNT and CDR2 YYREEE (reference sequence). This CDR3 is built from 16 residues. CDR3 sequence: CASNTKGAGDADTQYF. Here the CDR3 DNA reads TGTGCCAGCAACACCAAAGGGGCGGGAGATGCAGATACGCAGTATTTT.

This clonotype has only a few counts. Sequence at one end of the junction differs from germline and may be a read error. The J gene is TRBJ2-7, the V gene TRBV28, with D possibly being TRBD1 (6 bases). There are 14 residues in the CDR3. Germline lookup yields CDR1 MDHEN and CDR2 SYDVKM. The CDR3 sequence: CDSQKQGSVYEQYF. The CDR3 nucleotides are TGTGACAGCCAGAAACAGGGTTCAGTCTACGAGCAGTACTTC.

About this clonotype itself: Relative to the germline gene, one junction end is altered; a read error may explain this. The chain links TRBV12-3 or TRBV12-4 to TRBJ2-2; TRBD2 matches at 15 bases. This CDR3 has 18 residues. CDR3 sequence reads: CVSSRGLAGGRYAVELFF. CDR3 in DNA: TGTGTCAGCAGTAGGGGACTAGCGGGAGGCCGTTATGCCGTGGAGCTGTTTTTT.

The chain couples TRBV5-1 to TRBJ1-2; D not certain. This CDR3 spans 16 amino acids. CDR1 and CDR2 from the germline V gene are SGHRS and YFSETQ. Trimming stripped 1 base from V and 4 bases from J, with 17 bases between. CDR3 nucleotide sequence: TGCGCCAGCAGCTTGTGTCGAACGACATTTGGCTATGGCTACACCTTC. Protein sequence: CASSLCRTTFGYGYTF.

About this clonotype itself: A junction end diverges from the germline sequence, so it may reflect a read error. The chain links TRBV29-1 to TRBJ2-5; D tentatively reads TRBD1 or TRBD2 (5 bases each). The CDR3 covers 15 residues. CDR1 and CDR2 from the germline V gene are SQVTM and ANQGSEA. The CDR3 loop is CSVEPAMGRQEIQYF. The CDR3 coding sequence is TGTAGCGTTGAACCGGCCATGGGGCGGCAAGAGATCCAGTACTTC.

About this clonotype itself: At one end, the junction sequence differs from germline, possibly due to a read error. The chain employs TRBV7-9 and TRBJ2-7; perhaps TRBD2 as D (6 bases). This CDR3 has 15 residues. Germline CDR1 SEHNR, CDR2 FQNEAQ (reference sequence). The CDR3 nucleotides are TGTGACAGCGGGCCCACGGGGCAGGGCTCCTACGAGCAGTACTTC. As protein: CDSGPTGQGSYEQYF.

This clonotype was counted many times. This chain links TRBV4-1 with TRBJ2-1; D is unclear. The V gene lost 4 bases and the J gene lost 8 bases, with 12 bases spanning the gap. Germline loops: CDR1 MGHRA, CDR2 YSYEKL. There are 13 residues in the CDR3. The CDR3 DNA is TGCGCCAGCAGCCCAGGCGAATGGGATGAGCAGTTCTTC. Amino acids: CASSPGEWDEQFF.

On this clonotype: Likely a read error: the CDR3 ends without its conserved phenylalanine or tryptophan. The rearrangement joins TRBV4-1 to TRBJ2-1, with TRBD2 matching over 7 bases. The length of the CDR3 is 16 residues. The germline CDR1 and CDR2 sequences are MGHRA and YSYEKL. The CDR3 DNA sequence: TGCGCCAGCAGTCAAGATGTAGGGCGGGAGTCCGATGAGCAGTTCTCC. Translated, it gives CASSQDVGRESDEQFS.

Concerning this clonotype: At one end the junction does not follow the germline gene, possibly because of a read error. The V and J genes are TRBV11-2 and TRBJ2-1; D is unclear. The CDR3 has 16 amino acids. Germline V gene lookup returns CDR1 SGHAT and CDR2 FQNNGV. Here the CDR3 DNA reads TGTGTCAGCAGCTTAGATCTGACGGGTGAGGACGATGAGCAGTTCTTC. Translated: CVSSLDLTGEDDEQFF.

With regard to this clonotype: This may be a read error: a much more frequent sequence differs by one nucleotide. The chain carries TRBV7-9 and TRBJ1-1, with D unclear. The CDR3 is 14 residues long. Germline assignment: CDR1 SEHNR and CDR2 FQNEAQ (reference sequence). The CDR3 nucleotides read TGTGTCAGCAGCTTAGTTGGGGATAACACTGAAGCTTTCTTT. It is translated as CVSSLVGDNTEAFF.

This clonotype was recorded a few times. A much larger clone lies one base from this, so it may be a read error. This sequence joins TRBV30 and TRBJ1-4; D is possibly TRBD1 (6 bases). V gave up 7 bases and J gave up 7 bases, with 13 bases separating them. The CDR3 length is 12 residues. The germline gives CDR1 GTSNPN, CDR2 SVGIG (reference sequence). The CDR3 DNA sequence: TGTGCCTCAGACAGGCCTATTGAAAAACTGTTTTTT. Its translation: CASDRPIEKLFF.